This T cell receptor (beta chain) was sequenced during a study of regulatory T cells in long-lasting Graves disease. Overall study results and limits: There were preferences for TRBV28, TRBJ1-2 and TRBJ2-5 in persistent disease.

CDR3 regions were amplified by Arm-PCR using iRepertoire HTBI primers to build TCR beta libraries. From the multiplex PCR reads, TCRdb called clonotypes with MiXCR, one entry per CDR3 protein. In the table there are a few hundred thousand distinct CDR3 sequences, about 20% of which are singletons. This clonotype was seen at least ten times. Its specificity is unknown. This CDR3 spans 13 amino acids. CDR1 MDHEN and CDR2 SYDVKM come from the germline V gene. J gave up 8 bases and V 3 bases, and 2 bases lay outside the gene matches. Time point described: persistent/refractory GD, antithyroid drugs over 5 years with positive TRAb. Following extraction of RNA from PBMCs, that RNA was used to make the TCR library.

This TCR was recovered from a female donor with Graves disease. Sequenced material: peripheral blood mononuclear cells (PBMCs), taken when the disease was refractory, from a patient treated with antithyroid drugs. This rearrangement joins TRBV28 to TRBJ1-2, with TRBD1 identical over 11 bases. CDR3 coding DNA: TGTGCCAGCAGTTTCCGGACAGGGGGCGGCTACACCTTC. Translated, it gives CASSFRTGGGYTF.